The clone carrying this TCR beta chain was seen ten or more times. V lost 1 base and J 3 bases, leaving 7 bases between the germline ends. Germline V CDR1 and CDR2: SGHTA, FQGNSA. The CDR3 consists of 13 residues. In TCRdb, the RT-PCR reads were re-called with MiXCR into one record per CDR3 protein. Of hundreds of thousands of distinct CDR3 sequences detected, 12% to 15% appear once; the ten largest clones hold just over 3.5%. The material sequenced was memory CD4+ T cells from blood. The sequence derives from a female donor in good health, serving as a healthy control. This chain uses TRBV7-2 with TRBJ2-7; D is perhaps TRBD1 (5 bases). CDR3 protein: CASSLGTNYEQYF. CDR3 nucleotides: TGTGCCAGCAGCTTAGGGACAAACTACGAGCAGTACTTC.